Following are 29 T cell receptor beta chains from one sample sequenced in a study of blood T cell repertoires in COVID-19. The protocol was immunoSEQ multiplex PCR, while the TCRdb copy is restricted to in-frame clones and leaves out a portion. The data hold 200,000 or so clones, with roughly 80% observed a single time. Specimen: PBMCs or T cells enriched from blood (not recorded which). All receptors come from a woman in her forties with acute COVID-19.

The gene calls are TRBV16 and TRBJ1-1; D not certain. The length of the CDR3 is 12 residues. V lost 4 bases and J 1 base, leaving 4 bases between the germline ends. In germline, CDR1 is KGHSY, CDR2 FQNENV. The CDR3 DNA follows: TGTGCCAGCAGCCGACAGAACACTGAAGCTTTCTTT. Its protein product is CASSRQNTEAFF.

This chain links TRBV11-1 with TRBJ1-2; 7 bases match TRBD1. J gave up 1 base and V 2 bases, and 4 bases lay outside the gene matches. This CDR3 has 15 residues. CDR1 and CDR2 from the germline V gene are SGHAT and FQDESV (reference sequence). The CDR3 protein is CASSLRQGLNYGYTF. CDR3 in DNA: TGTGCCAGCAGCTTACGACAGGGCCTTAACTATGGCTACACCTTC.

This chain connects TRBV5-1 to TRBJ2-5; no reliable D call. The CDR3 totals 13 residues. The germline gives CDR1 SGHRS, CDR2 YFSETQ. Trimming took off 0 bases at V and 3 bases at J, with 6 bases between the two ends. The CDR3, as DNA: TGCGCCAGCAGCTTGGCTGCGAAAGAGACCCAGTACTTC. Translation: CASSLAAKETQYF.

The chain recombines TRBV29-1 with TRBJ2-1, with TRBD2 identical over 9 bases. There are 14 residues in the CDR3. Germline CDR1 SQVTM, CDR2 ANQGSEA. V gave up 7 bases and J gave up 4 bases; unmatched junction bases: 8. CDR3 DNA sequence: TGCAGCGCCCTGGGACTAGCTGGTTACAATGAGCAGTTCTTC. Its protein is CSALGLAGYNEQFF.

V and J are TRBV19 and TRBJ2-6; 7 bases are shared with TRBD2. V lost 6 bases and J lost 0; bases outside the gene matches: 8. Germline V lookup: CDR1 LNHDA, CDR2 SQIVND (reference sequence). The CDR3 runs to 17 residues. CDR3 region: CASRGGSSTSGANVLTF. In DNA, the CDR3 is TGTGCCAGTAGGGGGGGGTCCTCTACCTCTGGGGCCAACGTCCTGACTTTC. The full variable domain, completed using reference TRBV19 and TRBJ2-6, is DGGITQSPKYLFRKEGQNVTLSCEQNLNHDAMYWYRQDPGQGLRLIYYSQIVNDFQKGDIAEGYSVSREKKESFPLTVTSAQKNPTAFYLCASRGGSSTSGANVLTFGAGSRLTVL.

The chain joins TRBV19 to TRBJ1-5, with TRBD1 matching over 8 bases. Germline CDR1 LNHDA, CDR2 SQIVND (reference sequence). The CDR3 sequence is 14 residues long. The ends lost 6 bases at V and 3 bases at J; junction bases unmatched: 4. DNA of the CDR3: TGTGCCAGTAGACCAGGGGGCCACAATCAGCCCCAGCATTTT. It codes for CASRPGGHNQPQHF.

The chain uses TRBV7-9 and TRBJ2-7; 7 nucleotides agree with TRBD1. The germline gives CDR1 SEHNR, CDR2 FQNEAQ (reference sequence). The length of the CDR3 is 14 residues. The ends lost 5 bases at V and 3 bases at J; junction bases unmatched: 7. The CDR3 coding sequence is TGTGCCAGCAGCCCCGGGACAGCCTTCTACGAGCAGTACTTC. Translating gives CASSPGTAFYEQYF.

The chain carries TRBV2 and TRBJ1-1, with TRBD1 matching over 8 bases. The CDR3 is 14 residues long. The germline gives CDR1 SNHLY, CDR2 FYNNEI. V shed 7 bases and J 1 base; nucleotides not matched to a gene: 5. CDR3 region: CASTVQGANTEAFF. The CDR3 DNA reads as TGTGCCAGCACTGTGCAGGGGGCGAACACTGAAGCTTTCTTT.

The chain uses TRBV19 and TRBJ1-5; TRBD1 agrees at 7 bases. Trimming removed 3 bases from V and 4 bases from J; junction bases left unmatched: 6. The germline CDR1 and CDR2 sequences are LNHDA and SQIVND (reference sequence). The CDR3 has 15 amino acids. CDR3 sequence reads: CASSIWGQSNQPQHF. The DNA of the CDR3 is TGTGCCAGTAGTATTTGGGGACAGTCTAATCAGCCCCAGCATTTT.

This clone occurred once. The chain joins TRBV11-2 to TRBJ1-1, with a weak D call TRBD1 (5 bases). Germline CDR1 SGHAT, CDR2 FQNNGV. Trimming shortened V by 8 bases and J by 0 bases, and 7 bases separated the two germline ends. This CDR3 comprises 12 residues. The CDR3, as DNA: TGTGCCAGCGGGGCTCTGAACACTGAAGCTTTCTTT. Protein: CASGALNTEAFF.

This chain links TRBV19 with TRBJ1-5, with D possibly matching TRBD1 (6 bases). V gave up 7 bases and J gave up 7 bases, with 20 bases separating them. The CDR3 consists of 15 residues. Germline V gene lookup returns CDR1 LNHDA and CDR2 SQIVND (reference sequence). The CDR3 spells CASKTTGLKEQPQHF. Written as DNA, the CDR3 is TGTGCCAGTAAAACTACAGGGTTAAAGGAGCAGCCCCAGCATTTT.

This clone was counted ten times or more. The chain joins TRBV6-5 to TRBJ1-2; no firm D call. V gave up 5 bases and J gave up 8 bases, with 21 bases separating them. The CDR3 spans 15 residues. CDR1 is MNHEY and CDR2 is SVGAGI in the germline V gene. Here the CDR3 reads CASSPREGRVRGYTF. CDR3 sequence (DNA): TGTGCCAGCAGTCCACGCGAAGGGAGAGTGAGGGGCTACACCTTC.

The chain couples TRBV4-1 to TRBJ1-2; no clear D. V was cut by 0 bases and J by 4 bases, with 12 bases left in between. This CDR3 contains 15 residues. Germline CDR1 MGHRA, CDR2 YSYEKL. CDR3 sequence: CASSQDHRHSYGYTF. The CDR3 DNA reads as TGCGCCAGCAGCCAAGATCATCGGCACAGCTATGGCTACACCTTC.

The DNA for the CDR3 is TGTGCCAGCAGCCTAATGGTAACCGCTGAAGCTTTCTTT. Translating it yields CASSLMVTAEAFF. The chain couples TRBV7-2 to TRBJ1-1, with unresolved D. Germline CDR1 SGHTA, CDR2 FQGNSA. This CDR3 has 13 amino acids. Trimming left V 5 bases short and J 6 bases short, with 13 bases between. The entire variable domain, with the rest obtained from reference TRBV7-2 and TRBJ1-1, is as follows: GAGVSQSPSNKVTEKGKDVELRCDPISGHTALYWYRQSLGQGLEFLIYFQGNSAPDKSGLPSDRFSAERTGGSVSTLTIQRTQQEDSAVYLCASSLMVTAEAFFGQGTRLTVV.

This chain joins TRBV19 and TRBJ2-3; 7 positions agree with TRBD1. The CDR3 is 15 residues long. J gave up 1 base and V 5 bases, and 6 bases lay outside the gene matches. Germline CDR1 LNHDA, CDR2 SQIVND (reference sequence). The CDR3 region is CASSSDRVGTDTQYF. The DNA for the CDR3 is TGTGCCAGTAGTTCCGACAGGGTAGGCACAGATACGCAGTATTTT.

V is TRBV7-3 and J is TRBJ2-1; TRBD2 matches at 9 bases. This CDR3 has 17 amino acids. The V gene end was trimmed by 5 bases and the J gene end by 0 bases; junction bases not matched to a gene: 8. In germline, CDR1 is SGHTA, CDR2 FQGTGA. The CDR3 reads CASSPSGGTSSYNEQFF. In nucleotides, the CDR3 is TGTGCCAGCAGCCCAAGCGGGGGGACTAGCTCCTACAATGAGCAGTTCTTC. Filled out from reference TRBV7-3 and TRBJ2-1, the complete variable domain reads GAGVSQTPSNKVTEKGKYVELRCDPISGHTALYWYRQSLGQGPEFLIYFQGTGAADDSGLPNDRFFAVRPEGSVSTLKIQRTERGDSAVYLCASSPSGGTSSYNEQFFGPGTRLTVL.

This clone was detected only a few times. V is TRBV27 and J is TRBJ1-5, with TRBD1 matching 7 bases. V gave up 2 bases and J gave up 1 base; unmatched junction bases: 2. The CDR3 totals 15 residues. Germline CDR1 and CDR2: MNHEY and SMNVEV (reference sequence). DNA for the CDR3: TGTGCCAGCAGTTTAACAGGGGTCAGCAATCAGCCCCAGCATTTT. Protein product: CASSLTGVSNQPQHF.

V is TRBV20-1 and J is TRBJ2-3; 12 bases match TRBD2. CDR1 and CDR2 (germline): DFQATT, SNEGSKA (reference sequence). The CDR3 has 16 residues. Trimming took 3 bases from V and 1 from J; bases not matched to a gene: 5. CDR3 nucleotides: TGCAGTGCTAGTAGCCTAGCGGGAGGGGGCACAGATACGCAGTATTTT. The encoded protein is CSASSLAGGGTDTQYF.

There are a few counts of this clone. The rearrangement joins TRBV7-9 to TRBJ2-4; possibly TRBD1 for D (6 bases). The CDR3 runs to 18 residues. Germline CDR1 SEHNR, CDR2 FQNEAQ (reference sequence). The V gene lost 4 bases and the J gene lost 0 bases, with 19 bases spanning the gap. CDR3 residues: CASSSGFTGFIAKNIQYF. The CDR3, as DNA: TGTGCCAGCAGCTCCGGTTTCACAGGGTTCATAGCCAAAAACATTCAGTACTTC. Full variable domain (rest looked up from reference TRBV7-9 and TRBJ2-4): DTGVSQNPRHKITKRGQNVTFRCDPISEHNRLYWYRQTLGQGPEFLTYFQNEAQLEKSRLLSDRFSAERPKGSFSTLEIQRTEQGDSAMYLCASSSGFTGFIAKNIQYFGAGTRLSVL.

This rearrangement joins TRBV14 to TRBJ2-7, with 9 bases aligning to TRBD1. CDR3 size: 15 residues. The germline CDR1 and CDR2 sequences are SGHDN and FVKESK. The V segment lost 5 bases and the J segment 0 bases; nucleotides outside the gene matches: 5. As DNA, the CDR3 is TGTGCCAGCAGCGAGGTGACAGGGGGCTCCTACGAGCAGTACTTC. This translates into CASSEVTGGSYEQYF.

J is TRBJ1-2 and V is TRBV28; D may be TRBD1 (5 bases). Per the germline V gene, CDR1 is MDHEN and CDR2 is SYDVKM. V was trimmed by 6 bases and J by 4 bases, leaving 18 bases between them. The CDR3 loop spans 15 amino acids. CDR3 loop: CASSTLSTTVYGYTF. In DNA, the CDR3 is TGTGCCAGCAGCACCCTCTCCACGACAGTCTATGGCTACACCTTC.

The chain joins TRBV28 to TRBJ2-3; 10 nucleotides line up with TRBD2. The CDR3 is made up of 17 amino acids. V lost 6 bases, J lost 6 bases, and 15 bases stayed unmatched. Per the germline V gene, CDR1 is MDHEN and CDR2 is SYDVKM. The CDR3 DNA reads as TGTGCCAGCAGCCGACGGACTAGCGGAGGCCGGCGGGATACGCAGTATTTT. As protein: CASSRRTSGGRRDTQYF.

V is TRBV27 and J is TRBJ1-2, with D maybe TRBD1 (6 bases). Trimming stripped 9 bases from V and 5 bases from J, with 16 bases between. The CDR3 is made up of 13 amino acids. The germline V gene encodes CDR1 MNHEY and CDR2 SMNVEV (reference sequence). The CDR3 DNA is TGTGCCAGTGGGAGACAGGATATTTATGGCTACACCTTC. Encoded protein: CASGRQDIYGYTF.

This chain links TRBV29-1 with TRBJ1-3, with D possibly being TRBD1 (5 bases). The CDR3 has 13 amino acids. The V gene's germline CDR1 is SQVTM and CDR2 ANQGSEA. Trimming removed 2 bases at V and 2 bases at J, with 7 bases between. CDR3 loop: CSVESGAGNTIYF. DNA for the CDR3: TGCAGCGTTGAATCGGGGGCTGGAAACACCATATATTTT.

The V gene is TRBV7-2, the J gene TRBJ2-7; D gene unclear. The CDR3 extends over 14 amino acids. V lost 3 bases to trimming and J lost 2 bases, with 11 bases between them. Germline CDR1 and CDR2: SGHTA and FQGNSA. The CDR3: CASSFHSGTYEQYF. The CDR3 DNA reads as TGTGCCAGCAGCTTTCACTCAGGAACCTACGAGCAGTACTTC.

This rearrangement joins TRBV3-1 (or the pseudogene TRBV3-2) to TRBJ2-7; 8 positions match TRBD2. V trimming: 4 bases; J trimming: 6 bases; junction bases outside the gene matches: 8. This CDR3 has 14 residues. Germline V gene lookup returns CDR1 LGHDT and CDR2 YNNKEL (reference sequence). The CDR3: CASSPRTSWVEQYF. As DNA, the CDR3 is TGTGCCAGCAGCCCTAGGACTAGCTGGGTCGAGCAGTACTTC.

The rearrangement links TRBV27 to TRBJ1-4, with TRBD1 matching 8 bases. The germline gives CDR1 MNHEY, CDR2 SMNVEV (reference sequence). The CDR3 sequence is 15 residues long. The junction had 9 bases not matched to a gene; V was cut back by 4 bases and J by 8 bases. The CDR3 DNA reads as TGTGCCAGCAGTTCATCAGGGGGCTTAGGAGAAAAACTGTTTTTT. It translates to CASSSSGGLGEKLFF.

Here the CDR3 reads CASSQAGWDNEQYF. CDR3 coding DNA: TGTGCCAGCAGCCAAGCCGGATGGGACAACGAGCAGTACTTC. The V call is TRBV14, the J call TRBJ2-7, with D perhaps matching TRBD1 (6 bases). CDR3 length: 14 residues. CDR1 is SGHDN and CDR2 is FVKESK in the germline V gene. The V gene lost 1 base and the J gene lost 5 bases, with 12 bases spanning the gap.

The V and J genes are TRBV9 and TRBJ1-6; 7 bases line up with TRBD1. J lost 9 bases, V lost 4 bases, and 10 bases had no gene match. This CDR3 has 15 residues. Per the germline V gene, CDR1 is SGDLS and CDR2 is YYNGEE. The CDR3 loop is CASSPRGDTFSPLHF. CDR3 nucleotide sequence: TGTGCCAGCAGCCCCAGGGGGGACACCTTTTCACCCCTCCACTTT.